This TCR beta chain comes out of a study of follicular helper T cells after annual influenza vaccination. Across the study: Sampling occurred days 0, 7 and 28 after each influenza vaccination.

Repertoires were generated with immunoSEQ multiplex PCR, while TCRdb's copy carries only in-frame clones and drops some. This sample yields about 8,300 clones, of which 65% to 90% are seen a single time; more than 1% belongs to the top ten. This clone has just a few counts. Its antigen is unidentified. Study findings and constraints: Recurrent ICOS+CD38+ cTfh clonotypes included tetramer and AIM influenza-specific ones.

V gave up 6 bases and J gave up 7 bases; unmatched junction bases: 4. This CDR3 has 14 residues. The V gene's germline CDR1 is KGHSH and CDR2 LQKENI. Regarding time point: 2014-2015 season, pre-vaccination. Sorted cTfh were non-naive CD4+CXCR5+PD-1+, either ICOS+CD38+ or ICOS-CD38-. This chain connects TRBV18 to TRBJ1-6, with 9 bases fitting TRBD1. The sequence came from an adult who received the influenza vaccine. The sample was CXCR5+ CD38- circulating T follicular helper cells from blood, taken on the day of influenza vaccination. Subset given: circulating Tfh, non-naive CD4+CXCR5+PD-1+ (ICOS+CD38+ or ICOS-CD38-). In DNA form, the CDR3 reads TGTGCCAGCTCCCGGGACAGGGCCAATTCACCCCTCCACTTT. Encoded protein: CASSRDRANSPLHF.